This entry lists 10 T cell receptor beta chains sequenced from one sample in a study of cytomegalovirus exposure and HLA in healthy donors (dated by TCRdb to about 2017). Library creation used the immunoSEQ multiplex PCR assay. For the multiplex PCR, a mixture combining 60 forward primers for TCR Vbeta segments and 13 reverse primers for TCR Jbeta segments was used. Imported from immuneACCESS, the table was reduced by TCRdb to in-frame sequences with V and J called. These copies leave out some clones; in studies compared against another copy, an unresolved V gene accounts for under half, and the cause of the remainder is not known. This sample is represented by 190,000 or so clones; 75% to 90% of them were singletons. The ten largest make up roughly 6% of the sample. The specimen sequenced was PBMCs. Receptors originate from a woman aged 50 to 60 in good health and CMV-seropositive.

The CDR3 sequence is CAWKGGRAGETQYF. The CDR3 DNA reads as TGTGCCTGGAAGGGCGGGAGGGCCGGGGAGACCCAGTACTTC. The chain joins TRBV30 to TRBJ2-5; 9 bases match TRBD2. V dropped 4 bases and J dropped 5; count of bases not matched to a gene: 8. The CDR3 length is 14 residues. CDR1 is GTSNPN and CDR2 is SVGIG in the germline V gene (reference sequence).

The rearrangement joins TRBV25-1 to TRBJ1-4; D not resolved. Between the trimmed V and J ends, which lost 2 bases and 8 bases, there was a span of 12 bases. The CDR3 runs 14 residues. Germline V lookup: CDR1 MGHDK, CDR2 SYGVNS. The CDR3 sequence: CASSELTAGEKLFF. The CDR3 DNA is TGTGCCAGCAGTGAACTAACGGCGGGAGAAAAACTGTTTTTT.

This chain joins TRBV28 and TRBJ2-7, with D maybe TRBD1 (5 bases). Trimming pared 5 bases from V and 9 bases from J, leaving 17 bases between. The CDR3 loop spans 13 amino acids. Germline V gene data show CDR1 as MDHEN and CDR2 as SYDVKM. CDR3 nucleotide sequence: TGTGCCAGCAGTGAGACAGAGATCTCAGGGCAGTACTTC. Its protein is CASSETEISGQYF.

V gene TRBV2 combines with J gene TRBJ2-7; a possible D gene is TRBD2 (6 bases). From germline, CDR1 is SNHLY and CDR2 FYNNEI. V was pared by 6 bases and J by 7 bases, with 7 bases between. The CDR3 extends over 10 amino acids. The CDR3 bases are TGTGCCAGCAGGGAGGGAGAGCAGTACTTC. This gives the protein CASREGEQYF.

The J gene is TRBJ1-1, the V gene TRBV20-1; weak D call: TRBD1 (5 bases). The CDR3 spans 11 residues. Trimming shortened V by 6 bases and J by 9 bases, and 14 bases separated the two germline ends. CDR1 and CDR2 from the germline V gene are DFQATT and SNEGSKA (reference sequence). The CDR3 reads CSASGEGQAFF. DNA of the CDR3: TGCAGTGCCTCCGGGGAGGGACAAGCTTTCTTT.

The chain joins TRBV20-1 to TRBJ1-2; D is possibly TRBD1 (5 bases). The CDR3 is made up of 11 amino acids. Germline V lookup: CDR1 DFQATT, CDR2 SNEGSKA (reference sequence). The V end was cut by 3 bases, the J end by 7 bases, with 9 bases between. CDR3 DNA: TGCAGTGCTAGTGGGGGAGGTGGCTACACCTTC. Translated, it gives CSASGGGGYTF.

This chain joins TRBV18 and TRBJ2-3; D perhaps matches TRBD2 (5 bases). The V gene lost 3 bases and the J gene lost 4 bases, with 8 bases spanning the gap. The CDR3 covers 13 residues. CDR1 is KGHSH and CDR2 is LQKENI in the germline V gene. DNA for the CDR3: TGTGCCAGCTCACCGGGTAGCGCAGATACGCAGTATTTT. Its protein is CASSPGSADTQYF.

The V call is TRBV28, the J call TRBJ2-4; the match to TRBD2 covers 8 bases. Losses at the gene ends were 7 bases for V and 7 bases for J; bases not matched to a gene: 3. The CDR3 contains 12 residues. Germline V gene data show CDR1 as MDHEN and CDR2 as SYDVKM. The CDR3 reads CASIGTSNIQYF. CDR3 nucleotide sequence: TGTGCCAGCATCGGGACTAGTAACATTCAGTACTTC.

The chain couples TRBV7-3 to TRBJ2-3; 7 bases are a match to TRBD1. Germline loops: CDR1 SGHTA, CDR2 FQGTGA. The trim removed 4 bases at V and 2 bases at J, leaving 3 bases unmatched. The CDR3 is made up of 14 amino acids. CDR3 loop: CASSSGQITDTQYF. The CDR3, as DNA: TGTGCCAGCAGCTCGGGACAGATCACAGATACGCAGTATTTT.

The chain joins TRBV4-1 to TRBJ2-2; D unresolved. There are 16 residues in the CDR3. V was clipped by 0 bases and J by 4 bases, with 12 bases between them. The germline CDR1 and CDR2 sequences are MGHRA and YSYEKL. The CDR3 here is CASSQESVPGTGELFF. CDR3 DNA sequence: TGCGCCAGCAGCCAAGAGAGCGTGCCTGGCACCGGGGAGCTGTTTTTT.